A selection of T cell receptor beta chains follows, all from one sample in a study of beta chain features in type 1 diabetes. The data were produced by immunoSEQ multiplex PCR, yet TCRdb's version contains in-frame clones alone and is incomplete. Among hundreds of thousands of clones listed, 30% were seen once. Input material: naive CD4+ T cells from blood. Receptors originate from a young man in good health. The conserved cysteine and the conserved F or W are not part of the CDR3 here.

len | j_gene | v_gene | CDR3aa
13 | TRBJ2-1 | TRBV9 | ASSPGLASYNEQF
15 | TRBJ2-7 | TRBV7-2 | ASSPQGDYLVSYEQY
11 | TRBJ1-2 | TRBV7-9 | ASSWLGDYGYT
10 | TRBJ2-3 | TRBV5-1 | ASSLMSDTQY
12 | TRBJ2-3 | TRBV29-1 | SVVASVSTDTQY
11 | TRBJ2-1 | TRBV9 | ASSGSSYNEQF
12 | TRBJ1-1 | TRBV30 | AWSVRGASTEAF
11 | TRBJ1-5 | TRBV25-1 | ASIPDTVQPQH
13 | TRBJ2-6 | TRBV7-2 | ASSLGTAGANVLT
12 | TRBJ2-7 | TRBV7-2 | ASSSGTSGDEQY
14 | TRBJ2-5 | TRBV7-9 | ASSLLGTGARETQY
12 | TRBJ2-7 | TRBV5-1 | ASSSLTSGYEQY
12 | TRBJ2-2 | TRBV6-7 | ASSWTVNTGELF
16 | TRBJ2-7 | TRBV11-1 | ASSLDTALTVRSYEQY
13 | TRBJ2-4 | TRBV4-2 | ASSQGAHLGNIQY
11 | TRBJ2-3 | TRBV29-1 | SVDPGRTDTQY
11 | TRBJ2-7 | TRBV29-1 | SVARTVSYEQY
13 | TRBJ2-3 | TRBV7-9 | ASSLRLAESDTQY
12 | TRBJ2-5 | TRBV11-2 | ASSSVERQETQY
12 | TRBJ2-3 | TRBV9 | ASSVNGRGDTQY
14 | TRBJ2-3 | TRBV14 | ASSPRTSGSSDTQY
14 | TRBJ1-1 | TRBV6-5 | ASSSHTGGLNTEAF
15 | TRBJ2-7 | TRBV14 | ASSQDPRWDRSYEQY
12 | TRBJ2-1 | TRBV7-2 | ASSGYPSYNEQF
15 | TRBJ2-1 | TRBV15 | ATSRDPAPWAGNEQF
14 | TRBJ1-4 | TRBV5-1 | ASSSPLGLTNEKLF
10 | TRBJ2-5 | TRBV7-3 | ASSADQETQY
15 | TRBJ1-2 | TRBV15 | ATSVRDRDGMGYGYT
8 | TRBJ1-1 | TRBV20-1 | SVEAGGGF
15 | TRBJ2-1 | TRBV11-2 | ASSPQGKRWSYNEQF
10 | TRBJ2-3 | TRBV7-2 | ASSRNGDTQY
11 | TRBJ2-1 | TRBV11-3 | ASSLQLDSEQF
9 | TRBJ2-3 | TRBV10-2 | ASSVLDTQY
11 | TRBJ2-1 | TRBV2 | ASSPPLPREQF
11 | TRBJ2-5 | TRBV4-3 | ASSQTGGETQY
11 | TRBJ2-1 | TRBV2 | ASEFQGHNEQF
13 | TRBJ2-1 | TRBV5-1 | ASSLGLEGYNEQF
14 | TRBJ2-1 | TRBV25-1 | ASSNSAHSSYNEQF
12 | TRBJ1-4 | TRBV4-3 | ASSQDTGWEKLF
12 | TRBJ1-1 | TRBV7-2 | ASSVDRSRGEAF
11 | TRBJ1-5 | TRBV27 | ASSLSRQEPQH
12 | TRBJ2-7 | TRBV30 | AWSEQQGSYEQY
12 | TRBJ2-1 | TRBV30 | AWLLAEAYNEQF
13 | TRBJ1-3 | TRBV25-1 | ASSAPMRSGNTIY
12 | TRBJ1-4 | TRBV4-3 | ASSLDTANEKLF